This T cell receptor (beta chain) was sequenced in a study of cytomegalovirus exposure and HLA in healthy donors. For the study at large: Findings of an earlier analysis included 117 million unique TCR beta sequences from 180 million or so T cells. Some 85 million unique TCRs from HLA-typed donors were held in an early data release. Study-level findings and limits: Altogether, 150 to 200 TCR beta chains were recorded as cytomegalovirus-associated. Later analysis reportedly placed an Asian-associated ancestry cluster below the roughly 690-donor mean in N-insertions.

The sample holds one count of this clone. The antigen is undetermined. The study ran its PCR with 60 Vbeta and 13 Jbeta primers. Produced via immunoSEQ multiplex PCR; TCRdb's table is partial and in-frame only. The sample has some 200,000 clones, nearly 80% seen once; the top ten hold around 1.8%. With 1 base clipped from V and 2 bases from J, the junction kept 5 bases outside the gene matches. This CDR3 is built from 15 residues. Germline assignment: CDR1 LGHNA and CDR2 YSLEER. This clonotype originated in a man aged 18 to 29 in good health and CMV-seronegative. Sample: PBMCs. The V call is TRBV4-3, the J call TRBJ2-7; 7 bases align to TRBD2. The CDR3 reads CASSQAPSGTYEQYF. The CDR3 coding sequence is TGCGCCAGCAGCCAAGCCCCTAGCGGAACCTACGAGCAGTACTTC.